This TCR beta chain stems from a study of T cells in Graves' hyperthyroidism and ophthalmopathy. About the study: Peripheral blood collection took place at initial diagnosis, before any treatment.

Trimming took 2 bases from V and 7 from J, leaving 12 bases between them. The CDR3 has 13 amino acids. CDR1 MNHEY and CDR2 SVGEGT come from the germline V gene. Study observations and caveats: Most expanded thyroid clonotypes above 0.001 recurred in blood. By a 13 V-J model, ophthalmopathy was set apart from stable hyperthyroidism.

TCR beta CDR3 regions were amplified from RNA transcripts. First-round RT-PCR with HTBI primers amplified the TCR CDR3 region. TCRdb reprocessed the multiplex PCR reads via MiXCR and lists one record per CDR3 protein. The sample contains roughly 500,000 distinct CDR3 sequences, 15% to 20% of which appear only once. Turning to this clonotype: Its antigen is as yet unknown.

The chain joins TRBV6-2 or TRBV6-3 to TRBJ2-7, with a weak D call TRBD1 (7 bases). The sequence was obtained from a woman aged 25-40 years with Graves' ophthalmopathy. Sample: blood. This CDR3 reads CASSYNRGGEQYF. CDR3 in DNA: TGTGCCAGCAGTTACAACAGGGGAGGAGAGCAGTACTTC.